This record concerns one TCR beta chain sequence. This clonotype was detected many times. Its antigen is currently not known. Per-base quality was not reported, and no clone a single base away is much larger than it. For repertoire sequencing, TCR beta CDR3 regions were amplified from RNA transcripts. HTBI primers and the Qiagen OneStep RT-PCR kit were used in a first-round RT-PCR, which was followed by a second-round multiplex PCR, size selection and purification. The libraries underwent paired-end sequencing with 100 bp reads on an Illumina HiSeq2000. Under the source paper's analysis protocol: SOAPnuke was used for read processing, and reads with adapters, uncalled bases, a mean Phred below 15, or no exact constant-primer or identifier match were discarded. High-quality paired reads were merged with COPE v1.2.5. Clonotypes were defined as unique nucleotide sequences and were aligned to IMGT TRB V, D and J references using MiTCR v1.1. The analysis was limited to V-J combinations with a frequency above 0.0001, which together covered 98% to 99.2% of repertoires. A TCR clonal expansion and chaos score per V-J combination was defined as the ratio of F50 clonal expansion to chaos observed in the TCRdist matrix. Welch's t-statistics and random forest were used to reduce the features to roughly 14 V-J combinations, which were then used as input to a naive Bayes classifier. The Morisita-Horn index was used to measure how similar the thyroid and blood repertoires were. TCRdb's own reprocessing of the public reads used fastp at Q25 and MiXCR and kept productive beta chains. Records with the same CDR3 protein are collapsed into one entry carrying the most frequent genes and DNA. The V and J calls were determined by TCRdb, not by the authors. This sample comprises about 220,000 distinct CDR3 sequences, about 22% of them detected only once. About 46% of the sample is in the top ten clones.

This specimen belongs to a study of Graves' ophthalmopathy and Graves' hyperthyroidism (dated by TCRdb to between 2017 and 2018). Notes on the research overall: Peripheral blood was collected at initial diagnosis, before any treatment. The study used signatures of the TCR beta repertoire to tell Graves' ophthalmopathy apart from Graves' hyperthyroidism and to predict which patients would progress to ophthalmopathy. In total, approximately 140 blood samples were TCR-sequenced: 40 to 45 ophthalmopathy, some 75 hyperthyroidism and some 17 hyperthyroidism-to-ophthalmopathy patients. To explore V-J signatures that separate ophthalmopathy from hyperthyroidism, a discovery set of about a hundred patients was enrolled, consisting of 43 with ophthalmopathy and some 59 with stable hyperthyroidism. The independent validation cohort included some 19 hyperthyroidism patients plus 17 patients who later progressed from hyperthyroidism to ophthalmopathy. In roughly six hyperthyroidism patients, the T-cell repertoires found in thyroid tissue were compared with those found in blood. After sampling, hyperthyroidism patients received methimazole starting at 30 mg daily, and ophthalmopathy patients received high-dose intravenous methylprednisolone. The 100 or so discovery patients were randomly split 7:3 into training and test sets.

Looking up the germline V gene yields CDR1 SNHLY and CDR2 FYNNEI. Reading from cysteine to phenylalanine, the CDR3 counts 14 amino acids. Only CDR3 DNA is held: 42 bases, read in frame from base 1. The germline V end is reduced by 7 bases and the J end by 8 bases; junction bases left unmatched: 12. The ophthalmopathy patients had moderately to severely active disease, with a Clinical Activity Score of 3 or higher, a NOSPECS grade of 4 or higher, and a disease duration of less than 3 months. Patients with other autoimmune diseases, uncontrolled infections, pregnancy or lactation were excluded. Clinical symptoms, serum thyroxine, TRAb, thyroid ultrasound and orbital computed tomography formed the basis of the diagnosis. PBMCs were isolated from about 10 ml of fresh peripheral blood by Ficoll-Paque density gradient centrifugation. Total RNA was extracted with Trizol reagent and quality-checked on an Agilent 2100 Bioanalyzer.

What the research found in general, with its limitations: Ophthalmopathy was separated from stable hyperthyroidism by the 13-signature model with about 89% sensitivity and less than 82% specificity in cross-validation and with 80%/75% in the test set. In validation, the model predicted ophthalmopathy progression with about 70% sensitivity and roughly 78% specificity; fewer than 15 predicted patients were CT-confirmed with GO in a median of approximately 6.5 months. Most of the expanded thyroid clonotypes with a frequency above 0.001 were also detected in blood, and it was suggested that the thyroid immune response may be reflected by blood repertoires. No statistical method was used to set the sample size in advance, and the investigators knew which group each participant was assigned to.

The clonotype originates from a woman between 45 and 65 years old with Graves' ophthalmopathy. Donor details come from another sample of the same person, matched by shared clones. The chain joins TRBV2 to TRBJ1-2; 8 bases in the middle match TRBD1. Sequencing input: peripheral blood. The CDR3 protein is CASNQRRTGLGYTF. The DNA is as follows: TGTGCCAGCAACCAGCGGCGGACAGGGTTGGGCTACACCTTC.